Following are 29 T cell receptor beta chains from one sample sequenced in a study of cytomegalovirus exposure and HLA in healthy donors. Use of 60 Vbeta and 13 Jbeta primers characterized the PCR. Clones were sequenced by immunoSEQ multiplex PCR, and TCRdb holds only the in-frame ones, with some missing. Here the sample spans tens of thousands of clones, roughly 90% being singletons. The source material was PBMCs. The receptors shown here come from a woman between 18 and 29 years old in good health and CMV-seronegative.

The CDR3 spells CASSLAQGNRRVHNEQFF. The CDR3 DNA reads as TGTGCCAGCAGCTTAGCACAGGGGAACAGGCGCGTACACAATGAGCAGTTCTTC. This chain uses TRBV7-6 with TRBJ2-1, with TRBD1 matching over 7 bases. Trimming took 0 bases from V and 5 from J; bases not matched to a gene: 13. CDR3 size: 18 residues. CDR1 and CDR2 (germline): SGHVS, FNYEAQ.

This chain links TRBV30 with TRBJ2-7, with no clear D. Per germline, CDR1 GTSNPN and CDR2 SVGIG (reference sequence). The germline V and J ends were trimmed by 1 base and 6 bases, with 7 bases remaining between them. This CDR3 is built from 11 residues. The CDR3 DNA reads TGTGCCTGGAGTGCTAGTTTCGAGCAGTACTTC. Amino acids: CAWSASFEQYF.

This chain connects TRBV28 to TRBJ2-7, with unresolved D. This CDR3 is 13 amino acids long. V was trimmed by 6 bases and J by 0 bases, leaving 9 bases between them. Germline assignment: CDR1 MDHEN and CDR2 SYDVKM. The CDR3 nucleotides are TGTGCCAGCAGCTTTGAGAGCTCCTACGAGCAGTACTTC. Amino acids: CASSFESSYEQYF.

The chain is built from TRBV7-2 and TRBJ2-7; D might be TRBD2 (5 bases). This CDR3 has 15 residues. The germline V gene encodes CDR1 SGHTA and CDR2 FQGNSA. Trimming shortened V by 3 bases and J by 3 bases, and 15 bases separated the two germline ends. The CDR3 DNA follows: TGTGCCAGCAGCTTTGGTTGGGAGTGGGGCTACGAGCAGTACTTC. This translates into CASSFGWEWGYEQYF.

This sequence joins TRBV10-1 and TRBJ2-2, with D perhaps matching TRBD1 (7 bases). V was clipped by 6 bases and J by 4 bases, with 15 bases between them. This CDR3 comprises 15 residues. Germline V gene lookup returns CDR1 WNHNN and CDR2 SYGVQD (reference sequence). CDR3 protein: CASRDRQGLTGELFF. The CDR3 nucleotides are TGCGCCAGCAGAGACCGACAGGGACTCACCGGGGAGCTGTTTTTT.

This sequence joins TRBV6-1 and TRBJ2-7; D is perhaps TRBD2 (7 bases). The V and J ends lost 3 bases and 0 bases respectively, with 12 bases between them. The CDR3 loop spans 15 amino acids. Per germline, CDR1 MNHNS and CDR2 SASEGT. The CDR3 loop is CASSEGGTSSYEQYF. CDR3 bases: TGTGCCAGCAGTGAGGGGGGGACAAGCTCCTACGAGCAGTACTTC.

The rearrangement uses TRBV7-2 and TRBJ2-7; 7 bases fit TRBD2. This CDR3 has 15 amino acids. V gave up 5 bases and J gave up 6 bases; unmatched junction bases: 13. Germline CDR1 is SGHTA and CDR2 is FQGNSA. The DNA for the CDR3 is TGTGCCAGCAGCCTCGTCAGCGGGACTTTTACCGAGCAGTACTTC. Residues: CASSLVSGTFTEQYF.

V gene TRBV27 combines with J gene TRBJ2-7; TRBD1 matches at 9 bases. V dropped 3 bases and J dropped 2; count of bases not matched to a gene: 5. The length of the CDR3 is 15 residues. Germline CDR1 is MNHEY and CDR2 is SMNVEV (reference sequence). CDR3: CASSFSTGGPYEQYF. The CDR3 region has the DNA TGTGCCAGCAGTTTCTCGACAGGGGGGCCCTACGAGCAGTACTTC.

The chain recombines TRBV27 with TRBJ1-2; TRBD1 matches at 8 bases. V trimming: 3 bases; J trimming: 6 bases; junction bases outside the gene matches: 9. This CDR3 has 15 amino acids. Germline values: CDR1 MNHEY, CDR2 SMNVEV (reference sequence). CDR3 amino acids: CASSLLDRDIDGYTF. DNA for the CDR3: TGTGCCAGCAGTTTGCTGGACAGGGATATCGATGGCTACACCTTC.

The chain joins TRBV5-8 to TRBJ1-4, with 8 bases matching TRBD1. The CDR3 length is 15 residues. Germline values: CDR1 SGHTS, CDR2 YDEGEE. Trimming at V came to 4 bases and at J to 8 bases, leaving 10 bases not matched to a gene. CDR3 coding DNA: TGTGCCAGCAGCCCCAGGGGGCAGGATGGAGAAAAACTGTTTTTT. Amino acid sequence: CASSPRGQDGEKLFF.

The chain recombines TRBV7-9 with TRBJ2-6, with 7 bases identical to TRBD1. V trimming: 8 bases; J trimming: 0 bases; junction bases outside the gene matches: 16. Germline loops: CDR1 SEHNR, CDR2 FQNEAQ (reference sequence). This CDR3 comprises 19 residues. The CDR3 loop reads CASAPTPGQPSSGANVLTF. CDR3 coding DNA: TGTGCCAGCGCTCCCACCCCGGGACAGCCCTCCTCTGGGGCCAACGTCCTGACTTTC.

The V and J genes are TRBV5-8 and TRBJ1-2, with D maybe TRBD1 (5 bases). V lost 0 bases to trimming and J lost 4 bases, with 10 bases between them. The length of the CDR3 is 14 residues. Germline V gives CDR1 SGHTS, CDR2 YDEGEE. The CDR3 sequence is CASSLGREGYGYTF. CDR3 coding DNA: TGTGCCAGCAGCTTGGGCAGGGAAGGCTATGGCTACACCTTC.

The chain couples TRBV5-5 to TRBJ2-7; 12 nucleotides align to TRBD1. V shed 3 bases, J shed 2 bases, and the junction held 3 bases outside the gene matches. Germline CDR1 SGHKS, CDR2 YYEKEE (reference sequence). The CDR3 is made up of 15 amino acids. The DNA of the CDR3 is TGTGCCAGCAGCTCCGGGACAGGGGGCCCCTACGAGCAGTACTTC. Residues: CASSSGTGGPYEQYF.

The chain links TRBV5-4 to TRBJ2-2; the match to TRBD2 covers 15 bases. CDR1 is SGHNT, CDR2 YYREEE, per germline (reference sequence). The CDR3 is 17 residues long. V trimming: 4 bases; J trimming: 5 bases; junction bases outside the gene matches: 6. The CDR3 sequence is CASSRTSGRAWTGELFF. CDR3 coding DNA: TGTGCCAGCAGCCGGACTAGCGGGAGGGCCTGGACCGGGGAGCTGTTTTTT.

V gene TRBV29-1 combines with J gene TRBJ1-1; TRBD1 is a possible D gene (5 bases). Trimming shortened V by 3 bases and J by 1 base, and 12 bases separated the two germline ends. The CDR3 loop spans 14 amino acids. Germline CDR1 is SQVTM and CDR2 is ANQGSEA. CDR3 in DNA: TGCAGCGTTGACTTCAGGGAGGGGAACACTGAAGCTTTCTTT. Translating it yields CSVDFREGNTEAFF.

This chain connects TRBV9 to TRBJ2-1, with D possibly being TRBD2 (6 bases). Germline loops: CDR1 SGDLS, CDR2 YYNGEE. The CDR3 is made up of 15 amino acids. V was trimmed by 4 bases and J by 5 bases, leaving 16 bases between them. The DNA for the CDR3 is TGTGCCAGCAGCTCGGGTCCGGAGGGAAACAATGAGCAGTTCTTC. It specifies CASSSGPEGNNEQFF.

The chain recombines TRBV28 with TRBJ2-3; 8 nucleotides match TRBD1. The CDR3 has 15 amino acids. The V segment lost 7 bases and the J segment 2 bases; nucleotides outside the gene matches: 8. The germline CDR1 and CDR2 sequences are MDHEN and SYDVKM. Written as DNA, the CDR3 is TGTGCCAGCATCAAACTGGACAGGGTCACAGATACGCAGTATTTT. It translates to CASIKLDRVTDTQYF.

The V gene is TRBV29-1, the J gene TRBJ2-5, with D possibly matching TRBD2 (5 bases). This CDR3 contains 14 residues. Germline CDR1 SQVTM, CDR2 ANQGSEA. Trimming took off 0 bases at V and 8 bases at J, with 16 bases between the two ends. DNA for the CDR3: TGCAGCGTTGAAGAGAGGGCGTGGGGTGGTACCCAGTACTTC. Its translation is CSVEERAWGGTQYF.

Details on this clone: The junction departs from the called germline gene at one end, perhaps through a read error. The CDR3 protein is CSSSGVRQGSMNTEAFF. The CDR3 nucleotides are TGTTCCAGCAGCGGGGTCCGACAGGGTTCGATGAACACTGAAGCTTTCTTT. The chain is built from TRBV7-9 and TRBJ1-1, with 7 bases lining up with TRBD1. Germline V gene lookup returns CDR1 SEHNR and CDR2 FQNEAQ (reference sequence). The CDR3 is 17 amino acids.

This rearrangement joins TRBV9 to TRBJ2-1; 7 nucleotides agree with TRBD2. There are 15 residues in the CDR3. The J segment lost 2 bases and the V segment lost 0 bases, leaving 2 bases of the junction unmatched. Germline lookup yields CDR1 SGDLS and CDR2 YYNGEE. CDR3 DNA: TGTGCCAGCAGCGTAGTAGCGGGTGCCTACAATGAGCAGTTCTTC. Amino acids: CASSVVAGAYNEQFF.

V usage is TRBV9 and J usage is TRBJ2-3, with 13 bases aligning to TRBD2. From germline, CDR1 is SGDLS and CDR2 YYNGEE. V trimming: 0 bases; J trimming: 3 bases; junction bases outside the gene matches: 7. The CDR3 is made up of 18 amino acids. CDR3 nucleotides: TGTGCCAGCAGCGTAGGACTAGCGGGAGGTACCCAGACAGATACGCAGTATTTT. This sequence encodes CASSVGLAGGTQTDTQYF.

The rearrangement links TRBV9 to TRBJ2-1, with 10 positions matching TRBD2. V lost 0 bases, J lost 8 bases, and 8 bases stayed unmatched. The CDR3 runs to 16 residues. CDR1 and CDR2 from the germline V gene are SGDLS and YYNGEE. For the CDR3, the DNA is TGTGCCAGCAGCGTAGACGGCCTAGCGGGGGTCGATGAGCAGTTCTTC. It is translated as CASSVDGLAGVDEQFF.

The chain couples TRBV9 to TRBJ1-1, with 8 positions matching TRBD1. This CDR3 spans 16 amino acids. V shed 3 bases and J 5 bases; nucleotides not matched to a gene: 12. Germline V gene data show CDR1 as SGDLS and CDR2 as YYNGEE. Here the CDR3 DNA reads TGTGCCAGCAGCGAAAAGACAGGGGCTCGGGATACTGAAGCTTTCTTT. It codes for CASSEKTGARDTEAFF.

The sample holds one count of this clone. The chain is built from TRBV11-3 and TRBJ2-3; 13 positions match TRBD2. Losses at the gene ends were 5 bases for V and 4 bases for J; bases not matched to a gene: 3. The CDR3 is 15 residues long. Germline CDR1 is SGHNT and CDR2 is YENEEA. The CDR3 spells CASSAGLAGADTQYF. CDR3 DNA sequence: TGTGCCAGCAGCGCCGGACTAGCGGGAGCAGATACGCAGTATTTT.

The chain employs TRBV11-3 and TRBJ2-7; D not certain. The germline V and J ends were trimmed by 2 bases and 6 bases, with 8 bases remaining between them. CDR3 length: 12 residues. CDR1 is SGHNT and CDR2 is YENEEA in the germline V gene. CDR3 loop: CASSLSGGEQYF. CDR3 nucleotides: TGTGCCAGCAGCTTATCCGGCGGCGAGCAGTACTTC.

CDR3 in amino acids: CASSTPSGAYEQYF. The CDR3 DNA reads as TGTGCCAGCAGCACCCCGAGCGGGGCCTACGAGCAGTACTTC. The chain joins TRBV9 to TRBJ2-7; 7 bases are a match to TRBD2. From germline, CDR1 is SGDLS and CDR2 YYNGEE. The CDR3 is made up of 14 amino acids. Germline trimming cut 4 bases from V and 2 bases from J; bases unmatched to any gene: 6.

The V call is TRBV30, the J call TRBJ2-7; 9 bases fit TRBD2. Germline V gene lookup returns CDR1 GTSNPN and CDR2 SVGIG (reference sequence). The CDR3 covers 14 residues. V shed 5 bases, J shed 3 bases, and the junction held 8 bases outside the gene matches. The CDR3 protein is CAWAQTSGYYEQYF. The CDR3 nucleotides read TGTGCCTGGGCCCAGACTAGCGGTTACTACGAGCAGTACTTC.

The chain joins TRBV11-3 to TRBJ2-1; 12 bases agree with TRBD2. V gave up 3 bases and J gave up 8 bases; unmatched junction bases: 8. Germline CDR1 and CDR2: SGHNT and YENEEA. The CDR3 is 16 residues long. Here the CDR3 reads CASSLASGRGGDEQFF. The DNA for the CDR3 is TGTGCCAGCAGCTTGGCTAGCGGGAGGGGGGGGGATGAGCAGTTCTTC.

This chain connects TRBV19 to TRBJ2-7; 8 positions agree with TRBD1. Trimming cost V 5 bases and J 5 bases; bases outside gene matches: 11. The CDR3 loop spans 15 amino acids. Germline V gene lookup returns CDR1 LNHDA and CDR2 SQIVND (reference sequence). The CDR3 spells CASSPRQGIKDEQYF. CDR3 bases: TGTGCCAGTAGTCCCCGACAGGGGATAAAGGACGAGCAGTACTTC.